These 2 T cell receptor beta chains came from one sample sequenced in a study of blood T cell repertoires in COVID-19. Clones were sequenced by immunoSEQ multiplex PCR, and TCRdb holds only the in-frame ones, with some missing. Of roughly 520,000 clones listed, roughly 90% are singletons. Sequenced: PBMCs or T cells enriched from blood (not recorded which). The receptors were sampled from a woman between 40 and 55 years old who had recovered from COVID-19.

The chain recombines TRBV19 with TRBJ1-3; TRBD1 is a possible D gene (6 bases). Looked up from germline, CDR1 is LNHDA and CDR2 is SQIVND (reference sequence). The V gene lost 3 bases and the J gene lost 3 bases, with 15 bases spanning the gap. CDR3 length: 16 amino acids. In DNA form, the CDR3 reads TGTGCCAGTAGTATCGGGACACCTGACCATGGAAACACCATATATTTT. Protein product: CASSIGTPDHGNTIYF.

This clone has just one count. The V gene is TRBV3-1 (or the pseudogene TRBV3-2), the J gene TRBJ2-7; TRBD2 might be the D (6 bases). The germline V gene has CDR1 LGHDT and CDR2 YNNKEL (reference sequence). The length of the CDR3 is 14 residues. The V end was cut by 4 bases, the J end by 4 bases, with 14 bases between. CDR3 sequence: CASSRGGDFYEQYF. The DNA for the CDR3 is TGTGCCAGCAGCCGAGGCGGGGATTTTTACGAGCAGTACTTC.